Sequencing of this T cell receptor (beta chain) was carried out in a study of cytomegalovirus exposure and HLA in healthy donors. Both 60 Vbeta primers and 13 Jbeta primers went into the PCR. Only in-frame clones appear in the TCRdb table, and some are missing; sequencing was by immunoSEQ multiplex PCR. The data show some 96,000 clones, around 64% seen once. Comments on this clone: Its cognate antigen is unknown.

The study, taken as a whole, reports: It was only CMV serostatus that was available as immune exposure information. Among donors in an Asian-associated ancestry cluster, a later analysis reportedly found fewer N-insertions than the roughly 610-donor mean. Sequencing artifact likely explains a cluster of highly shared sequence variants.

The CDR3 is made up of 17 amino acids. The junction had 3 bases not matched to a gene; V was cut back by 0 bases and J by 0 bases. CDR1 and CDR2 (germline): SGHRS, YFSETQ. Specimen: PBMCs. This receptor was identified in a man between 60 and 75 years old in good health and CMV-seronegative. V gene TRBV5-1 combines with J gene TRBJ2-3; 11 nucleotides line up with TRBD2. The CDR3 DNA is TGCGCCAGCAGCTTGGGACTAGCGGGGACAAGCACAGATACGCAGTATTTT. Encoded protein: CASSLGLAGTSTDTQYF. Using reference TRBV5-1 and TRBJ2-3 for the parts outside the CDR3, the full variable domain is KAGVTQTPRYLIKTRGQQVTLSCSPISGHRSVSWYQQTPGQGLQFLFEYFSETQRNKGNFPGRFSGRQFSNSRSEMNVSTLELGDSALYLCASSLGLAGTSTDTQYFGPGTRLTVL.